This T cell receptor beta chain is from a study of blood T cells in healthy people across ages. Then a second PCR, running roughly 6 to 11 cycles, was carried out with a sample-barcoded 5' primer and a J-beta primer mix. Via MiXCR, TCRdb re-called the 5' RACE reads, giving one row per CDR3 protein. The sample lists over 500,000 distinct CDR3 sequences; around 27% were seen once. The V gene end was trimmed by 2 bases and the J gene end by 6 bases; junction bases not matched to a gene: 9. The germline V gene has CDR1 SGHRS and CDR2 YFSETQ. There are 15 residues in the CDR3. The same data also contributed to another study, on T cells of mothers and their children. That source notes: The second PCR's M1S primer added sample barcodes and 2-4 random nucleotides. For unrelated pairs as for related ones, thymic selection shapes TCR recombination output similarly.

Sample: blood. This chain links TRBV5-1 with TRBJ2-7, with TRBD1 matching 9 bases. This sequence was found in a boy aged 2 to 10 in good health. DNA of the CDR3: TGCGCCAGCAGCTTCTACCGGGACAGGGAGTTCGAGCAGTACTTC. As protein: CASSFYRDREFEQYF. Supplemented by reference TRBV5-1 and TRBJ2-7, the full variable domain reads KAGVTQTPRYLIKTRGQQVTLSCSPISGHRSVSWYQQTPGQGLQFLFEYFSETQRNKGNFPGRFSGRQFSNSRSEMNVSTLELGDSALYLCASSFYRDREFEQYFGPGTRLTVT.